This T cell receptor (beta chain) comes out of a study of blood T cell repertoires in COVID-19. About the research overall: The United States, Italy and Spain provided the acute and convalescent COVID-19 samples. From T cells, B-cell-depleted T cells, or PBMCs came the material, which was cDNA or gDNA.

The CDR3 has 13 amino acids. Looked up from germline, CDR1 is SGHRS and CDR2 is YFSETQ. The ends lost 4 bases at V and 8 bases at J; junction bases unmatched: 3. Methods used by the authors: Using reference gene primer amplification, nucleated cell counts were estimated. The method was immunoSEQ multiplex PCR; TCRdb's version includes in-frame clones alone and lacks a portion of them. V, J and clone size reflect that table, while D and trimming were determined from the DNA. The table has 60,000 to 85,000 clones, roughly 80% seen once. The sequencing input was peripheral blood. This chain joins TRBV5-1 and TRBJ2-1; 10 nucleotides agree with TRBD2. The origin of this receptor is a man in his sixties or seventies who had recovered from COVID-19. The CDR3 DNA follows: TGCGCCAGCAGCCCGGGACTAGCGCATGAGCAGTTCTTC. Translation: CASSPGLAHEQFF.